This TCR beta chain appears in the sequencing data of a study of identifying expanded T cells in peripheral blood. Healthy donors had no documented immune events, such as infections, while sampled. In the case of this clone: The antigen remains unidentified.

Produced via immunoSEQ multiplex PCR; TCRdb's table is partial and in-frame only. The sample has roughly 90,000 clones; roughly 81% are singletons. The CDR3 runs 14 residues. Germline loops: CDR1 MGHDK, CDR2 SYGVNS. V was trimmed by 3 bases and J by 9 bases, leaving 14 bases between them. Study-wide findings and caveats: About 1.2 clones differed between technical replicates, versus approximately 16 and 19 over time. Clone count variance between approximately two-week samples rose with total template count.

The sequencing sample was made of blood. The sequence was obtained from a person aged 18 to 75 in good health. The genes are TRBV25-1 and TRBJ1-4; tentatively, D is TRBD1 (5 bases). The CDR3 loop is CASSEDQGHKKLFF. The CDR3 nucleotides are TGTGCCAGCAGTGAGGACCAGGGTCATAAAAAACTGTTTTTT.